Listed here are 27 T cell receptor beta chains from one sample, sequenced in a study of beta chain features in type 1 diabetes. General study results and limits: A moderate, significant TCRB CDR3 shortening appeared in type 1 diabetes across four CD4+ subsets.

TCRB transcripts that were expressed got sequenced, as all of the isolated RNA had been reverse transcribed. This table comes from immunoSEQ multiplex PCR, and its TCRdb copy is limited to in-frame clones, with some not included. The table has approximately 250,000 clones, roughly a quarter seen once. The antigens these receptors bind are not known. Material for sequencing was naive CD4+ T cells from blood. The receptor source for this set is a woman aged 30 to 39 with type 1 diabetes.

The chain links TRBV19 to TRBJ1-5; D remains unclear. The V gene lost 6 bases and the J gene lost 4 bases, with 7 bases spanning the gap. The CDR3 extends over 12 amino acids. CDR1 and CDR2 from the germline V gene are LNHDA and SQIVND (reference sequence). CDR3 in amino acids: CASSPGNQPQHF. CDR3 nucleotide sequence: TGTGCCAGTAGCCCGGGGAATCAGCCCCAGCATTTT.

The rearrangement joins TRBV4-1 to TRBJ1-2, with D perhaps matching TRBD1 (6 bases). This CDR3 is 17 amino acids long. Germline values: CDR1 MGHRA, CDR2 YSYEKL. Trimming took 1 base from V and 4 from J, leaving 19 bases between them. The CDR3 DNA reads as TGCGCCAGCAGCCAAGTGCTTACAGGGCGGCGGAGCTATGGCTACACCTTC. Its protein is CASSQVLTGRRSYGYTF.

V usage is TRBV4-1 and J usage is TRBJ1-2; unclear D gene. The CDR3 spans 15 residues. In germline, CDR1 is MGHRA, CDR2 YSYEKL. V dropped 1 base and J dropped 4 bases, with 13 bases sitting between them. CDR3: CASSQARQESYGYTF. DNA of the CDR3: TGCGCCAGCAGCCAAGCACGCCAGGAATCCTATGGCTACACCTTC.

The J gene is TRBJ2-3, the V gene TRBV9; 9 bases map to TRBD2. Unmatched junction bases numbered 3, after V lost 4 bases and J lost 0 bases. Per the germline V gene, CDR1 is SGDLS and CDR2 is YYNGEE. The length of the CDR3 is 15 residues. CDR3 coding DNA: TGTGCCAGCAGCATCGGACTAGCGAGCACAGATACGCAGTATTTT. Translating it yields CASSIGLASTDTQYF.

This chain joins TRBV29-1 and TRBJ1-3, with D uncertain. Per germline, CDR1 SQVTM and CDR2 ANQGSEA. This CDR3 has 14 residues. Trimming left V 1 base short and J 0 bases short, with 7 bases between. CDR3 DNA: TGCAGCGTTGAAGCAACTGACTCTGGAAACACCATATATTTT. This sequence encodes CSVEATDSGNTIYF.

This chain's CDR3 is CASSQSSRDRGHEQYF. The CDR3, as DNA: TGCGCCAGCAGCCAATCATCCCGGGACAGGGGGCACGAGCAGTACTTC. V is TRBV4-1 and J is TRBJ2-7; the match to TRBD1 covers 12 bases. The V segment lost 2 bases and the J segment 5 bases; nucleotides outside the gene matches: 7. Per germline, CDR1 MGHRA and CDR2 YSYEKL. The length of the CDR3 is 16 residues.

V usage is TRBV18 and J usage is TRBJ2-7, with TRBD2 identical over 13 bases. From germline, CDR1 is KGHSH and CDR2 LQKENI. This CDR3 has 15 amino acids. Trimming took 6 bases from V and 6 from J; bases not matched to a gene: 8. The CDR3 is CASSLGLAGVGEQYF. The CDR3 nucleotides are TGTGCCAGCTCTCTCGGACTAGCGGGAGTCGGCGAGCAGTACTTC. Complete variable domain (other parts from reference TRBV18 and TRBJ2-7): NAGVMQNPRHLVRRRGQEARLRCSPMKGHSHVYWYRQLPEEGLKFMVYLQKENIIDESGMPKERFSAEFPKEGPSILRIQQVVRGDSAAYFCASSLGLAGVGEQYFGPGTRLTVT.

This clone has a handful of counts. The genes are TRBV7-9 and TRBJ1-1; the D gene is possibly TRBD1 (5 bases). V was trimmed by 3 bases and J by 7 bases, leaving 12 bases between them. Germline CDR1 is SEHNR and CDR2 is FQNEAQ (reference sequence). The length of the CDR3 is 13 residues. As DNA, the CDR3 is TGTGCCAGCAGCTTGCAGGGTGGTAATGAAGCTTTCTTT. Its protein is CASSLQGGNEAFF.

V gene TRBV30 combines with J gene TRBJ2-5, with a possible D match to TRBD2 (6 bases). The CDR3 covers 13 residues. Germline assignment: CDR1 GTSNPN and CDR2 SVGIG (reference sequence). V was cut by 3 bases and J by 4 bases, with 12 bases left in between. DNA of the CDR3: TGTGCCTGGAGGACTAGTGGGCCAGAGACCCAGTACTTC. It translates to CAWRTSGPETQYF.

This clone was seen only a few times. The CDR3 here is CASSLEGSAGGISREQYF. In DNA, the CDR3 is TGTGCCAGCAGCTTAGAGGGGTCGGCGGGAGGTATATCTCGCGAGCAGTACTTC. V is TRBV7-6 and J is TRBJ2-7; 8 bases are a match to TRBD2. V trimming: 1 base; J trimming: 6 bases; junction bases outside the gene matches: 17. CDR3 length: 18 amino acids. Germline lookup yields CDR1 SGHVS and CDR2 FNYEAQ.

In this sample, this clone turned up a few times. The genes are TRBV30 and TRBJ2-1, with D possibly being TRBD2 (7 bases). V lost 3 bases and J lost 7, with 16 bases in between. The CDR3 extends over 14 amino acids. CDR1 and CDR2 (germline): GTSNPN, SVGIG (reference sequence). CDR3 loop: CAWSGGGSSNEQFF. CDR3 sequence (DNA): TGTGCCTGGAGCGGGGGCGGGAGTTCGAATGAGCAGTTCTTC.

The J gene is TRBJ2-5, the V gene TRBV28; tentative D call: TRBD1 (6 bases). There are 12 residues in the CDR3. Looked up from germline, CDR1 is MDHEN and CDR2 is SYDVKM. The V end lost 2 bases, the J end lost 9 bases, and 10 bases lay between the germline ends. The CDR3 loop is CASSLEEGAQYF. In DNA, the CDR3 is TGTGCCAGCAGTTTAGAAGAGGGGGCCCAGTACTTC.

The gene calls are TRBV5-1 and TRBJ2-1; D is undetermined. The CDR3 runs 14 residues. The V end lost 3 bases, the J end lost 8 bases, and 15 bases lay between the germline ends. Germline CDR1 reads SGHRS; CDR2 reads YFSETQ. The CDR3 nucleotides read TGCGCCAGCAGCTCAATTATAGATGTTGATGAGCAGTTCTTC. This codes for CASSSIIDVDEQFF.

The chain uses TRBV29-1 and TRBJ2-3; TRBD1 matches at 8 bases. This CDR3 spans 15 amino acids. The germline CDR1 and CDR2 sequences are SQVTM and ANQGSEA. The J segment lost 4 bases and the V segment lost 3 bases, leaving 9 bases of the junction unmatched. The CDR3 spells CSVDGQGRWADTQYF. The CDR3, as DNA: TGCAGCGTTGACGGACAGGGAAGGTGGGCAGATACGCAGTATTTT.

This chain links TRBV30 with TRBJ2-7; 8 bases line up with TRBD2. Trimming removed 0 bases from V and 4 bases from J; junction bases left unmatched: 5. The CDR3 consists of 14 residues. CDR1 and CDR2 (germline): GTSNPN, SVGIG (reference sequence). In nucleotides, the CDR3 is TGTGCCTGGAGTGTACTCGGGGGGGCGTACGAGCAGTACTTC. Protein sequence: CAWSVLGGAYEQYF.

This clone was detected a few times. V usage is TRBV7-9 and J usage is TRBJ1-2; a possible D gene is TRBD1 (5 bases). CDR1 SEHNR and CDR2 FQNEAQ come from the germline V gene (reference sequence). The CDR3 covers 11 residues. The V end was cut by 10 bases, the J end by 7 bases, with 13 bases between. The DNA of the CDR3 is TGTGCCATAACTTGGGGCGTTGGCTACACCTTC. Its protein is CAITWGVGYTF. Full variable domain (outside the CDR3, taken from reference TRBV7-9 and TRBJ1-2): DTGVSQNPRHKITKRGQNVTFRCDPISEHNRLYWYRQTLGQGPEFLTYFQNEAQLEKSRLLSDRFSAERPKGSFSTLEIQRTEQGDSAMYLCAITWGVGYTFGSGTRLTVV.

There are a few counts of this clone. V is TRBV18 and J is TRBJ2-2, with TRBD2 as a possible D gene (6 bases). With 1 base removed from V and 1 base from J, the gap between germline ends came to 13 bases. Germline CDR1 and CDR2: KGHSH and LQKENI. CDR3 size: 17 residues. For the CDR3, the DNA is TGTGCCAGCTCACCACAGTGGGACTCCCTGAACACCGGGGAGCTGTTTTTT. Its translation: CASSPQWDSLNTGELFF.

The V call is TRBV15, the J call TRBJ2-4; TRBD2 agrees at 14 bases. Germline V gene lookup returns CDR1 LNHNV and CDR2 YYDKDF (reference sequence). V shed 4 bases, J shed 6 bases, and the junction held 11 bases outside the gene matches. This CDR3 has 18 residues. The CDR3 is CATSNLPGLAGGGNIQYF. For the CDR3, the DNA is TGTGCCACCAGCAACCTCCCAGGACTAGCGGGAGGAGGAAACATTCAGTACTTC.

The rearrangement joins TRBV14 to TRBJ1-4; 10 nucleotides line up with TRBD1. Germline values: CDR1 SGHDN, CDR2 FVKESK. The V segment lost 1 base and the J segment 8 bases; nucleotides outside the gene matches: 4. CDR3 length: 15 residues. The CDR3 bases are TGTGCCAGCAGCCAAGCCGGGACAGGGGTAGAAAAACTGTTTTTT. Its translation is CASSQAGTGVEKLFF.

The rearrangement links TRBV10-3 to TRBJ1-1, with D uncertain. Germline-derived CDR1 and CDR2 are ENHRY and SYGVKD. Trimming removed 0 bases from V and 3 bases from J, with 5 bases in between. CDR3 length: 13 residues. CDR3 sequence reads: CAISESGDTEAFF. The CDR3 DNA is TGTGCCATCAGTGAGTCGGGCGACACTGAAGCTTTCTTT.

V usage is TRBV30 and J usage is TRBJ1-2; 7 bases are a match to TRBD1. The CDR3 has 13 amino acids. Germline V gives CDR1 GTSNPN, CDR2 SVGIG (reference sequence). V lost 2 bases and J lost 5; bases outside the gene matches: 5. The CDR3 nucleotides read TGTGCCTGGAGTTGGACAGGAGAGTATGGCTACACCTTC. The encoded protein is CAWSWTGEYGYTF.

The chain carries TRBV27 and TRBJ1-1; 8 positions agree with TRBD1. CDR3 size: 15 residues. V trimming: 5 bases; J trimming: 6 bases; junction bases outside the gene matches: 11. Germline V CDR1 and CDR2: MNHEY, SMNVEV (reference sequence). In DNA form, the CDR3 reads TGTGCCAGCAGTCCCGAGACAGGGGCAGTGGCTGAAGCTTTCTTT. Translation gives CASSPETGAVAEAFF.

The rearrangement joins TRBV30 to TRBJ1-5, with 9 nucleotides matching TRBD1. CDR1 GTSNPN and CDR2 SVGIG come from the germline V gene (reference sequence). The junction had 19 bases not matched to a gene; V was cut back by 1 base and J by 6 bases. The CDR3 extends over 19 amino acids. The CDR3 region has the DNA TGTGCCTGGAGTGGGATCCCCGGGACAGGGCAGGCTGTCGGTCAGCCCCAGCATTTT. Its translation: CAWSGIPGTGQAVGQPQHF.

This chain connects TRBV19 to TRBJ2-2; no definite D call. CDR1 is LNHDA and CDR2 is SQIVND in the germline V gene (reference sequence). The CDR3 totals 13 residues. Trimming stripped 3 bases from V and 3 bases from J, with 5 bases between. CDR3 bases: TGTGCCAGTAGTATTACTGACACCGGGGAGCTGTTTTTT. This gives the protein CASSITDTGELFF.

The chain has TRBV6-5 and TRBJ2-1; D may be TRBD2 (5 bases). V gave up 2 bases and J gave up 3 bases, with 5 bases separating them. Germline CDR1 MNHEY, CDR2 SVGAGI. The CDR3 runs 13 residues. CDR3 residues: CASSYTSYNEQFF. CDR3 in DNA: TGTGCCAGCAGTTACACTAGCTACAATGAGCAGTTCTTC.

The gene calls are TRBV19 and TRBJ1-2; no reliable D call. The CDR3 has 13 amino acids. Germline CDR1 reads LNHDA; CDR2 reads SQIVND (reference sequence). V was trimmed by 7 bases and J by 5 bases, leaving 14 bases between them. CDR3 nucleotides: TGTGCCAGTAAACTTGGGTTCGGGTATGGCTACACCTTC. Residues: CASKLGFGYGYTF.

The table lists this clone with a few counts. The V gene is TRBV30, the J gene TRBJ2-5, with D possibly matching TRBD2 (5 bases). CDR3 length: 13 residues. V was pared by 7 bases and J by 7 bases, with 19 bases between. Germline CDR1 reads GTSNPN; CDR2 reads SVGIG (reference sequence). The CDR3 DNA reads TGTGCCTTAGTGACTACCCCGGTAGGGACCCAGTACTTC. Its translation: CALVTTPVGTQYF.